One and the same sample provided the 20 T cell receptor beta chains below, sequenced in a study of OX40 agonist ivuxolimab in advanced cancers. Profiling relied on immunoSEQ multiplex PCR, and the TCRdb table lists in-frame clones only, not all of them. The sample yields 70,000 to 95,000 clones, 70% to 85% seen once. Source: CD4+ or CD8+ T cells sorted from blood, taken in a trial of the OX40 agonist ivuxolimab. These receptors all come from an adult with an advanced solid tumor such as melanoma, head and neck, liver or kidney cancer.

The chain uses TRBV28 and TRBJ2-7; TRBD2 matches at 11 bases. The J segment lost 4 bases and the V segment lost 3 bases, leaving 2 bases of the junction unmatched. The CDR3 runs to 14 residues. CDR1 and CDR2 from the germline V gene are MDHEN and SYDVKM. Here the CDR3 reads CASSLGLADYEQYF. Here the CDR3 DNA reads TGTGCCAGCAGTTTGGGACTAGCGGATTACGAGCAGTACTTC.

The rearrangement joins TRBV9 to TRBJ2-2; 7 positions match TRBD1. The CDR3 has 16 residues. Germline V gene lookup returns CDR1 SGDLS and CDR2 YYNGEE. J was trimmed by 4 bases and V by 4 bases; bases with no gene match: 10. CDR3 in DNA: TGTGCCAGCAGCCCCGGTCGTGCAGGGGGCACCGGGGAGCTGTTTTTT. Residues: CASSPGRAGGTGELFF.

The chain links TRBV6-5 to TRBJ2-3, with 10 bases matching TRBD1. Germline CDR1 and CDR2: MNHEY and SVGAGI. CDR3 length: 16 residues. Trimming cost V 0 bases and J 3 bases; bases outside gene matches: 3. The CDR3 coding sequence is TGTGCCAGCAGTTACTCGTGGACAGGGGGTACAGATACGCAGTATTTT. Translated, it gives CASSYSWTGGTDTQYF.

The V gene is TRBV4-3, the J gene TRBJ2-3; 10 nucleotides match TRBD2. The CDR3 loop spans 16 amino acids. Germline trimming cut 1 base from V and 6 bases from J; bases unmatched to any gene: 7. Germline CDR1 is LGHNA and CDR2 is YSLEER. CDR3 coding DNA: TGCGCCAGCAGCCAAGTATCCAGCGGGAGGGGTGATACGCAGTATTTT. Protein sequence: CASSQVSSGRGDTQYF.

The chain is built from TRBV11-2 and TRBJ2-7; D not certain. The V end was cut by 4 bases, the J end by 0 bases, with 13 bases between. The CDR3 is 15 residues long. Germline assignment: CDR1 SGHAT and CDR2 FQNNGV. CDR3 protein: CASSSEPGPSYEQYF. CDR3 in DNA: TGTGCCAGCAGCTCAGAGCCGGGTCCCTCCTACGAGCAGTACTTC. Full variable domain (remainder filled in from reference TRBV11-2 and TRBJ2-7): EAGVAQSPRYKIIEKRQSVAFWCNPISGHATLYWYQQILGQGPKLLIQFQNNGVVDDSQLPKDRFSAERLKGVDSTLKIQPAKLEDSAVYLCASSSEPGPSYEQYFGPGTRLTVT.

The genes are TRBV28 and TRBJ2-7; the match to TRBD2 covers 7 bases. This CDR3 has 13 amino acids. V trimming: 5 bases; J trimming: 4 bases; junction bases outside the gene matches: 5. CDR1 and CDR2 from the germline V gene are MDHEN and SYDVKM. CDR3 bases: TGTGCCAGCAGTCCGCGGGAGAATTACGAGCAGTACTTC. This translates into CASSPRENYEQYF.

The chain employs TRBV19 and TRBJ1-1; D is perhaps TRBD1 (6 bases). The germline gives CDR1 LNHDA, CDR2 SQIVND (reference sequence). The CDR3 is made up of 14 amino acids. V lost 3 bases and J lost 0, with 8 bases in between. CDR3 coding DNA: TGTGCCAGTAGTATCTGGGGGCTGAACACTGAAGCTTTCTTT. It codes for CASSIWGLNTEAFF.

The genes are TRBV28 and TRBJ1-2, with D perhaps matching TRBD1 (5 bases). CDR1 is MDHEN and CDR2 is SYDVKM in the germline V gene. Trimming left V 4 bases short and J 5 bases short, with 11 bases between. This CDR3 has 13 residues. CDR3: CASSWGRGYGYTF. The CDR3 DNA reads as TGTGCCAGCAGTTGGGGACGGGGATATGGCTACACCTTC.

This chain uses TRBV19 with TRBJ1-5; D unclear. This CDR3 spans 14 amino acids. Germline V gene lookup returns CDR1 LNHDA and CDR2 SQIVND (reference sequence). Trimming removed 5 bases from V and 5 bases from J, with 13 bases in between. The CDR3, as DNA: TGTGCCAGTAGTTTCATGGGAACGTATCAGCCCCAGCATTTT. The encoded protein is CASSFMGTYQPQHF.

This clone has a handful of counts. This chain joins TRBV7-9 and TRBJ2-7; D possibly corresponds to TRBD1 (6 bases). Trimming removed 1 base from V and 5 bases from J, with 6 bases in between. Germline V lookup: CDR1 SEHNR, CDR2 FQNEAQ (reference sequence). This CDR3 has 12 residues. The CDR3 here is CASSLDRDEQYF. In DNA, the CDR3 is TGTGCCAGCAGCTTAGACAGGGACGAGCAGTACTTC.

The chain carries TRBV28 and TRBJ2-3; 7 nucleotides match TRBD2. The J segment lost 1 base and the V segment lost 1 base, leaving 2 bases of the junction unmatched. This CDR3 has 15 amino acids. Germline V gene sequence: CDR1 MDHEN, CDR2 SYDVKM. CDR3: CASSLSGLGTDTQYF. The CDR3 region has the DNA TGTGCCAGCAGTTTATCAGGACTAGGCACAGATACGCAGTATTTT.

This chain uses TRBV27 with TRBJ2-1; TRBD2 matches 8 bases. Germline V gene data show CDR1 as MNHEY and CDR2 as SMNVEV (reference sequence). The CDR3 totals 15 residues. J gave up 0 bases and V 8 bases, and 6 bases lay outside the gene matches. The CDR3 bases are TGTGCCAGCCGGGGGGGGCTCAGCTCCTACAATGAGCAGTTCTTC. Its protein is CASRGGLSSYNEQFF.

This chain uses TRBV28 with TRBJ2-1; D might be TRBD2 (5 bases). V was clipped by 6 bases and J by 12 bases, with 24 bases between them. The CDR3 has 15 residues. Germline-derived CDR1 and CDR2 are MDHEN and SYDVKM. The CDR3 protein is CASSQRAPERSRQFF. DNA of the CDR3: TGTGCCAGCAGCCAGAGGGCCCCCGAGCGGAGCAGGCAGTTCTTC.

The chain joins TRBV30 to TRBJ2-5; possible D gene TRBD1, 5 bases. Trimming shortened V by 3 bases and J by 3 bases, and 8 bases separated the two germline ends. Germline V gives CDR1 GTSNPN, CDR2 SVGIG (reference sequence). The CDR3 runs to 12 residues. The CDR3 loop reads CAWSQGKETQYF. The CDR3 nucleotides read TGTGCCTGGAGCCAGGGAAAAGAGACCCAGTACTTC. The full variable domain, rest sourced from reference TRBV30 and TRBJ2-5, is SQTIHQWPATLVQPVGSPLSLECTVEGTSNPNLYWYRQAAGRGLQLLFYSVGIGQISSEVPQNLSASRPQDRQFILSSKKLLLSDSGFYLCAWSQGKETQYFGPGTRLLVL.

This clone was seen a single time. The DNA for the CDR3 is TGTGCCATCAGTGAGGGGACTAGCGGGAGTTACACCGGGGAGCTGTTTTTT. Residues: CAISEGTSGSYTGELFF. The V call is TRBV10-3, the J call TRBJ2-2; 14 bases are a match to TRBD2. The trim removed 2 bases at V and 3 bases at J, leaving 2 bases unmatched. This CDR3 comprises 17 residues. Germline V gene lookup returns CDR1 ENHRY and CDR2 SYGVKD.

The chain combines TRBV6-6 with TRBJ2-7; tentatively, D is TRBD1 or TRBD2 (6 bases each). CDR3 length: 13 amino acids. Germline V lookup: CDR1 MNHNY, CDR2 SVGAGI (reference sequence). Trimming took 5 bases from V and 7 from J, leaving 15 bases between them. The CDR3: CASSDHREEEQYF. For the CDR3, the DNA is TGTGCCAGCAGTGATCACAGGGAGGAGGAGCAGTACTTC.

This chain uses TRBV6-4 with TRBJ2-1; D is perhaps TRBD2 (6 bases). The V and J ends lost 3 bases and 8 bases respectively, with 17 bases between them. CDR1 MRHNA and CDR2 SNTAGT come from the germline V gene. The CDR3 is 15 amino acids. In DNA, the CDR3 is TGTGCCAGCAGTGAGCGGGACGTCCCTGGGGATGAGCAGTTCTTC. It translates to CASSERDVPGDEQFF.

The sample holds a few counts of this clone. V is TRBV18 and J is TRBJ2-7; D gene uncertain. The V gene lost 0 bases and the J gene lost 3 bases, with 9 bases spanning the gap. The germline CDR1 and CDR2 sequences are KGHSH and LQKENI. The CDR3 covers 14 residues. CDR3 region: CASSPPVLSYEQYF. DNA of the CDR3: TGTGCCAGCTCACCACCCGTCCTCAGCTACGAGCAGTACTTC.

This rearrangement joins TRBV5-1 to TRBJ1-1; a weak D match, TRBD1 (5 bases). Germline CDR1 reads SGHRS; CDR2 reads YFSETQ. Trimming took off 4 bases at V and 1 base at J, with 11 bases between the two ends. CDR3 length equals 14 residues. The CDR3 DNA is TGCGCCAGCAGCCCGGACGGACAGAACACTGAAGCTTTCTTT. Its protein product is CASSPDGQNTEAFF.

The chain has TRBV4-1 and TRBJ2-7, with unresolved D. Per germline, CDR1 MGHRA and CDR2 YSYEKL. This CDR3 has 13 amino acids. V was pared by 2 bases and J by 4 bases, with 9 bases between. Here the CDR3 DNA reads TGCGCCAGCAGCCAATGGAGCAGTTACGAGCAGTACTTC. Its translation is CASSQWSSYEQYF.